This entry is about one T cell receptor (beta chain). The antigen remains undetermined. The sample originates from a study of siplizumab effects on memory and regulatory T cells. J lost 5 bases, V lost 4 bases, and 9 bases had no gene match. The CDR3 sequence is 16 residues long. Germline V gives CDR1 SGHTS, CDR2 YDEGEE. Overall study findings and caveats: Under siplizumab, alloreactive sequences traced to unstimulated CD4+ memory cells were significantly reduced. Memory cells seemed less diverse than naive T cells, which also seemed major contributors to the alloresponse.

The assay was immunoSEQ multiplex PCR, and TCRdb's table has in-frame clones only and misses some. Here the sample spans about 70,000 clones, about 90% being singletons. This sequence originates from a human donor in good health. The chain employs TRBV5-8 and TRBJ2-7; 13 positions match TRBD2. The sample was Tregs sorted from blood. For the CDR3, the DNA is TGTGCCAGCAGCCAAGATTGGACTAGCGGGAGTGACGAGCAGTACTTC. Its protein is CASSQDWTSGSDEQYF.